This T cell receptor (beta chain) was retrieved from a study of blood T cell repertoires in COVID-19. Clones were read by immunoSEQ multiplex PCR, and TCRdb kept only the in-frame ones, dropping some. The sample has about 270,000 clones; about 81% are singletons. V dropped 6 bases and J dropped 4; count of bases not matched to a gene: 7. This CDR3 is 16 amino acids long. Per the germline V gene, CDR1 is ENHRY and CDR2 is SYGVKD. This chain uses TRBV10-3 with TRBJ2-2, with TRBD2 matching 11 bases. The material sequenced was peripheral blood. The sequence derives from a human donor with COVID-19, enrolled during active disease. The donor label of this sample is uncertain. CDR3 protein: CAIRGSGTSGTGELFF. The CDR3 DNA sequence: TGTGCCATCAGGGGGTCGGGGACTAGCGGCACCGGGGAGCTGTTTTTT.